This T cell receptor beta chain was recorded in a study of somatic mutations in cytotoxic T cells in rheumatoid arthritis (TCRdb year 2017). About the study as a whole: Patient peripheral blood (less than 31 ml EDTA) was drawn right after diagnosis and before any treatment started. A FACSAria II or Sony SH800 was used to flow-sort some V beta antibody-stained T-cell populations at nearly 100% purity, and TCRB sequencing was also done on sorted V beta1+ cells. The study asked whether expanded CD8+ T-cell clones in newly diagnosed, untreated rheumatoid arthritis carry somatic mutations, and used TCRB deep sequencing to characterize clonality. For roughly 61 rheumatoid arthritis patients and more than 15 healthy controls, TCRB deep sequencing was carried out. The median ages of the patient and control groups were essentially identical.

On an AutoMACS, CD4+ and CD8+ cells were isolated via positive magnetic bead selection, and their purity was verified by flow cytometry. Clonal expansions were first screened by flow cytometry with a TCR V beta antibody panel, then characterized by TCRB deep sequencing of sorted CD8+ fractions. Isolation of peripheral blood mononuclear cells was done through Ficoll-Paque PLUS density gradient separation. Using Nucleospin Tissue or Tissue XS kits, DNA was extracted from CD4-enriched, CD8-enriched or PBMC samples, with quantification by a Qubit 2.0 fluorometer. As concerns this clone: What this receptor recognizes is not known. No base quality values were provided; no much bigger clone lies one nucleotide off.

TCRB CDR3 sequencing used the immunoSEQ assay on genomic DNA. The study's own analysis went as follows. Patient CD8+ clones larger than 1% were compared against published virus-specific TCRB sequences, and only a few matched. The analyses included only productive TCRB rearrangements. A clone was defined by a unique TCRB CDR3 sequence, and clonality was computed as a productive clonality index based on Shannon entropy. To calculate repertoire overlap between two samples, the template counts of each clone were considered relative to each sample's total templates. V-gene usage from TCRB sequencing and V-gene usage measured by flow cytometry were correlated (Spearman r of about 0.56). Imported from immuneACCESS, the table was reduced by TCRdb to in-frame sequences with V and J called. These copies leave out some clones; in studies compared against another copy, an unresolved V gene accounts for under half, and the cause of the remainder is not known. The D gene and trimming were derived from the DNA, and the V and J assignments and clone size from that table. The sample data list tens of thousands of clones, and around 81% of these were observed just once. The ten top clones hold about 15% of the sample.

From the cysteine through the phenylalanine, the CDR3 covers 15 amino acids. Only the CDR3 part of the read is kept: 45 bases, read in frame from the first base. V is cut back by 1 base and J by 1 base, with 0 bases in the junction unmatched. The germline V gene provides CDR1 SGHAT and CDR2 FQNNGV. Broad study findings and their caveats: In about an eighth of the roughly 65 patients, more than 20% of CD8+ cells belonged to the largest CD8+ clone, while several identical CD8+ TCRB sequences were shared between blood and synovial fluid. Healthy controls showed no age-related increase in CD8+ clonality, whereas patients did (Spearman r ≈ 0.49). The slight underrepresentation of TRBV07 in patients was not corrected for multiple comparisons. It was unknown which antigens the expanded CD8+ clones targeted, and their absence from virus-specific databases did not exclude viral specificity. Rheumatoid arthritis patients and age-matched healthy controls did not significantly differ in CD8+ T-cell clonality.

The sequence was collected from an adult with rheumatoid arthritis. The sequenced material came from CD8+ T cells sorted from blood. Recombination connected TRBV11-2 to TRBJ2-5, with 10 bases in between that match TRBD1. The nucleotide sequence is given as TGTGCCAGCAGCTTAGGACAGGGGGCCCAAGAGACCCAGTACTTC. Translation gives CASSLGQGAQETQYF.